This T cell receptor beta chain is from a study of control samples from healthy donors and cancer patients. The assay was immunoSEQ multiplex PCR, and TCRdb's table has in-frame clones only and misses some. The sample comprises tens of thousands of clones, roughly nine tenths of which are singletons, and 4% rests with the top ten. Sequenced material: blood. The sequence was obtained from a woman aged 50 to 60 in good health.

The CDR3 DNA reads TGTGCCAGCAGCGCGGCTAGCGGGAGTCGGAATGAGCAGTTCTTC. Residues: CASSAASGSRNEQFF. The gene calls are TRBV11-2 and TRBJ2-1, with TRBD2 matching over 10 bases. In germline, CDR1 is SGHAT, CDR2 FQNNGV. The CDR3 is 15 amino acids. Losses at the gene ends were 5 bases for V and 7 bases for J; bases not matched to a gene: 8.